This T cell receptor (beta chain) is from a study of OX40 agonist ivuxolimab in advanced cancers. Study background: Among those treated, three patients had partial responses, one with hepatocellular carcinoma and two with cutaneous melanoma.

V was shortened by 3 bases and J by 4 bases, with 13 bases between the two germline ends. In germline, CDR1 is KGHSH, CDR2 LQKENI. The CDR3 has 15 residues. Profiled with immunoSEQ multiplex PCR; TCRdb holds only in-frame clones, not every one. The table has some 45,000 clones, 86% seen once; the top ten hold 21%. The chain joins TRBV18 to TRBJ2-1; a possible D gene is TRBD1 (6 bases). The TCR sequence derives from an adult with an advanced solid tumor such as melanoma, head and neck, liver or kidney cancer. This material consisted of CD4+ or CD8+ T cells sorted from blood, taken in a trial of the OX40 agonist ivuxolimab. CDR3 loop: CASSPSGAGYNEQFF. In DNA, the CDR3 is TGTGCCAGCTCACCCTCAGGGGCAGGGTACAATGAGCAGTTCTTC.